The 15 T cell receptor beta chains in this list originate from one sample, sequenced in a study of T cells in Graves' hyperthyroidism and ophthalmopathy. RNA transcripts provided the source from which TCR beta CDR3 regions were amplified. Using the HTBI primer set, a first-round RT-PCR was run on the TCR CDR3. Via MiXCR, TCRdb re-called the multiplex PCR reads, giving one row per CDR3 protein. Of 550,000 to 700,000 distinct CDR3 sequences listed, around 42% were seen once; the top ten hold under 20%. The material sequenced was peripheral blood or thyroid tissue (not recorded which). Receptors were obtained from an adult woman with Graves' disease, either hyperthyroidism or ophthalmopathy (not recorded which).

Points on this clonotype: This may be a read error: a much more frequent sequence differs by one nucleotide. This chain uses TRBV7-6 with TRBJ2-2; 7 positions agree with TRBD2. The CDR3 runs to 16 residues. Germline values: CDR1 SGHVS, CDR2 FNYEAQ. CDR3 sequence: CASSLSAGGNAGELFF. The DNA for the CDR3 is TGTGCCAGCAGCTTATCTGCCGGGGGGAACGCCGGGGAGCTGTTTTTT.

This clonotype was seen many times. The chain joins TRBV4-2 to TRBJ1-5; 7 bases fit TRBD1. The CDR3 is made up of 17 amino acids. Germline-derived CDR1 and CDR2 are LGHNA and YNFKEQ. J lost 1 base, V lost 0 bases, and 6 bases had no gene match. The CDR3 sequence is CASSQDDRDPSNQPQHF. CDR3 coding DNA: TGTGCCAGCAGCCAAGATGACAGGGACCCAAGCAATCAGCCCCAGCATTTT.

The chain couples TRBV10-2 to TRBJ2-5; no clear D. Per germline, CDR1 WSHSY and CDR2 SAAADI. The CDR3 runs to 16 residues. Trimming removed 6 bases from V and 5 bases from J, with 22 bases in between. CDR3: CASSKASSPHAETQYF. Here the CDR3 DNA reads TGCGCCAGCAGCAAAGCCAGCAGCCCCCACGCGGAGACCCAGTACTTC.

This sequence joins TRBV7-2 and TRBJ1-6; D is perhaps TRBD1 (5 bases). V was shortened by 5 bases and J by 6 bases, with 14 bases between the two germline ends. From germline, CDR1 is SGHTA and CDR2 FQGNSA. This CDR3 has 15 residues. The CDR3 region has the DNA TGTGCCAGCAGCACGGGGCAGTTCCCTAATTCACCCCTCCACTTT. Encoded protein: CASSTGQFPNSPLHF.

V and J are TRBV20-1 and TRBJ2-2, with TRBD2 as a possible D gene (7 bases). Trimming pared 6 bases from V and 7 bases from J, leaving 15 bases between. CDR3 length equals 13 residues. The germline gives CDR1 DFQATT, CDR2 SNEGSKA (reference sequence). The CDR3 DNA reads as TGCAGTGCCTGGGGGGGGGGCAACGGGGAGCTGTTTTTT. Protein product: CSAWGGGNGELFF.

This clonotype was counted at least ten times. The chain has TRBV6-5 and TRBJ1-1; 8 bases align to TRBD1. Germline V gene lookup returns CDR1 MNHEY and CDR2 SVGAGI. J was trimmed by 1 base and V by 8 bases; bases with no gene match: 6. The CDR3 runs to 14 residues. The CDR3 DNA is TGTGCCAGCCGACAGGGGAGTCAGAACACTGAAGCTTTCTTT. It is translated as CASRQGSQNTEAFF.

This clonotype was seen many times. CDR3 nucleotide sequence: TGTGCCAGCAGCTTAGCCGGGACAGATGGGGCCAACGTCCTGACTTTC. Its translation: CASSLAGTDGANVLTF. The chain links TRBV7-9 to TRBJ2-6; 7 bases fit TRBD1. Germline V gene lookup returns CDR1 SEHNR and CDR2 FQNEAQ (reference sequence). Trimming at V came to 0 bases and at J to 3 bases, leaving 2 bases not matched to a gene. CDR3 length: 16 amino acids.

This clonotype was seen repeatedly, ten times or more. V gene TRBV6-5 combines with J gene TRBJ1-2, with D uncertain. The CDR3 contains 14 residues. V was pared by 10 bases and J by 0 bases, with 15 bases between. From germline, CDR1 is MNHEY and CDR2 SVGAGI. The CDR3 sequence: CATQHRGANYGYTF. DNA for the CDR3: TGTGCCACCCAACACCGGGGAGCTAACTATGGCTACACCTTC.

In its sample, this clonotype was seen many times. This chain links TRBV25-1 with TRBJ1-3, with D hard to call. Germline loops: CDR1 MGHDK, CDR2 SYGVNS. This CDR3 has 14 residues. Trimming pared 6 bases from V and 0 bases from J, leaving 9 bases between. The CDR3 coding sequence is TGTGCCAGCAGCGACGATCGCTCTGGAAACACCATATATTTT. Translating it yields CASSDDRSGNTIYF.

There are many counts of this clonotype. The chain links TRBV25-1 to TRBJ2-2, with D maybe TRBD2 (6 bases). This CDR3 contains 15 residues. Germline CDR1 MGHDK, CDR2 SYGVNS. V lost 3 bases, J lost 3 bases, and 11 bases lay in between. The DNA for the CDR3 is TGTGCCAGCAGTGACGGAGGGTGGGACACCGGGGAGCTGTTTTTT. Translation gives CASSDGGWDTGELFF.

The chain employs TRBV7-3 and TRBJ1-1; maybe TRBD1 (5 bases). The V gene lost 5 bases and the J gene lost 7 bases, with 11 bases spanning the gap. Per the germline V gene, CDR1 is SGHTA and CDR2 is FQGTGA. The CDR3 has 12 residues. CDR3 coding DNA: TGTGCCAGCAGCGAGCAGGGTCGTGAAGCTTTCTTT. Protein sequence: CASSEQGREAFF.

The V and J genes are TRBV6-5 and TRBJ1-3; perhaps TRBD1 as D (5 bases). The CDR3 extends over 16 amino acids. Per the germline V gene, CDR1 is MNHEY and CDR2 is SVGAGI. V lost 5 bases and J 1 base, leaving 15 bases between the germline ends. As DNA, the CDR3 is TGTGCCAGCAGTCGGGGCCGGCCGGTATCTGGAAACACCATATATTTT. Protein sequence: CASSRGRPVSGNTIYF.

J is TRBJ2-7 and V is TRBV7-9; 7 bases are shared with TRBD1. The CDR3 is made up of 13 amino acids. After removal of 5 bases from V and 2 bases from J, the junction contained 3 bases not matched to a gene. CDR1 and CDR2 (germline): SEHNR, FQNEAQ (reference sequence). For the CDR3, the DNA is TGTGCCAGCAGCATGACAGGGCCCTACGAGCAGTACTTC. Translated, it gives CASSMTGPYEQYF. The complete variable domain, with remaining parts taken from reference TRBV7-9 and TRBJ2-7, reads DTGVSQNPRHKITKRGQNVTFRCDPISEHNRLYWYRQTLGQGPEFLTYFQNEAQLEKSRLLSDRFSAERPKGSFSTLEIQRTEQGDSAMYLCASSMTGPYEQYFGPGTRLTVT.

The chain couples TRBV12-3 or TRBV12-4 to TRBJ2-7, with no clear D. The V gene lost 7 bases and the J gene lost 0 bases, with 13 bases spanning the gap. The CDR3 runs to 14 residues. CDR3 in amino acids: CASTLTGSSYEQYF. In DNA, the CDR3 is TGTGCCAGCACTCTGACGGGTAGCTCCTACGAGCAGTACTTC.

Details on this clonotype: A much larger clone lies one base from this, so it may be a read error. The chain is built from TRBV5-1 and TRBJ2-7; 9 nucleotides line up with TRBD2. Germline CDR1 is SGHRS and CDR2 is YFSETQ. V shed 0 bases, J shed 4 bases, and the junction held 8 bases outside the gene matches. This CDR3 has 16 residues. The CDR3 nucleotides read TGCGCCAGCAGCTTGGAAATGGTAGCGGGAGTTTACGAGCAGTACTTC. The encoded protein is CASSLEMVAGVYEQYF.